These 21 T cell receptor beta chains originate from one sample sequenced in a study of B cell selection in AIRE deficiency. Sorted regulatory T cells were CD4-positive, CD25-high and CD127-low or negative. The repertoire was sequenced with immunoSEQ multiplex PCR; TCRdb's copy has only in-frame clones and lacks some. The sample holds some 25,000 clones; approximately 92% are singletons and the top ten take around 1.2%. What was sequenced was CD4+CD25+ Tregs sorted from PBMCs. Receptors originate from a human donor in good health.

Details on this clone: One end of the junction fails to match germline, which may point to a read error. V usage is TRBV6-1 and J usage is TRBJ2-7; weak D call: TRBD1 (5 bases). This CDR3 has 11 residues. Germline CDR1 reads MNHNS; CDR2 reads SASEGT. The CDR3 reads CASSEQGSQHF. CDR3 nucleotide sequence: TGTGCCAGCAGTGAACAGGGTAGTCAGCACTTC.

The chain carries TRBV30 and TRBJ1-1, with D hard to call. With 1 base removed from V and 1 base from J, the gap between germline ends came to 4 bases. The CDR3 loop spans 12 amino acids. Germline V gives CDR1 GTSNPN, CDR2 SVGIG (reference sequence). The CDR3 here is CAWSGKNTEAFF. The CDR3 DNA reads TGTGCCTGGAGTGGGAAGAACACTGAAGCTTTCTTT. Supplemented by reference TRBV30 and TRBJ1-1, the full variable domain reads SQTIHQWPATLVQPVGSPLSLECTVEGTSNPNLYWYRQAAGRGLQLLFYSVGIGQISSEVPQNLSASRPQDRQFILSSKKLLLSDSGFYLCAWSGKNTEAFFGQGTRLTVV.

V and J are TRBV6-5 and TRBJ1-4, with D possibly matching TRBD1 (6 bases). The CDR3 has 15 residues. V dropped 5 bases and J dropped 3 bases, with 13 bases sitting between them. From germline, CDR1 is MNHEY and CDR2 SVGAGI. The CDR3 is CASSPSGAANEKLFF. CDR3 bases: TGTGCCAGCAGTCCCTCAGGGGCGGCTAATGAAAAACTGTTTTTT.

V and J are TRBV7-2 and TRBJ1-2; D not resolved. Trimming took 1 base from V and 4 from J, leaving 13 bases between them. The length of the CDR3 is 15 residues. The germline V gene has CDR1 SGHTA and CDR2 FQGNSA. The CDR3 loop reads CASSLGTDPSYGYTF. In DNA, the CDR3 is TGTGCCAGCAGCTTAGGGACGGACCCTTCCTATGGCTACACCTTC.

The CDR3 region has the DNA TGTGCCACCAGCAGGACCCCCGGCAGCAATCAGCCCCAGCATTTT. This gives the protein CATSRTPGSNQPQHF. This chain connects TRBV15 to TRBJ1-5; D is uncertain. Germline lookup yields CDR1 LNHNV and CDR2 YYDKDF (reference sequence). There are 15 residues in the CDR3. The ends were cut back, 3 bases at V and 1 base at J, with 10 bases in the middle.

The rearrangement uses TRBV18 and TRBJ2-7; D not certain. V lost 3 bases, J lost 6 bases, and 9 bases lay in between. The CDR3 has 12 amino acids. The germline CDR1 and CDR2 sequences are KGHSH and LQKENI. The CDR3 region is CASSPIGVEQYF. The CDR3 DNA reads TGTGCCAGCTCACCGATTGGGGTCGAGCAGTACTTC.

The chain employs TRBV9 and TRBJ2-3; 14 bases line up with TRBD2. Germline CDR1 and CDR2: SGDLS and YYNGEE. Trimming took 2 bases from V and 1 from J; bases not matched to a gene: 3. The CDR3 sequence is 17 residues long. The CDR3, as DNA: TGTGCCAGCAGCGTGGGGACTAGCGGGGGACGCACAGATACGCAGTATTTT. This sequence encodes CASSVGTSGGRTDTQYF.

This clone was counted once. The chain couples TRBV2 to TRBJ2-7; D is unresolved. Germline CDR1 SNHLY, CDR2 FYNNEI. This CDR3 region has 13 residues. Trimming removed 5 bases at V and 2 bases at J, with 10 bases between. The CDR3 DNA reads as TGTGCCAGCAGTCCTCAGAAAACCTACGAGCAGTACTTC. It translates to CASSPQKTYEQYF.

The chain recombines TRBV7-2 with TRBJ2-3; 8 bases line up with TRBD2. Germline CDR1 and CDR2: SGHTA and FQGNSA. After removal of 1 base from V and 10 bases from J, the junction contained 7 bases not matched to a gene. The CDR3 consists of 14 residues. The CDR3: CASSLESGGFSQYF. CDR3 DNA sequence: TGTGCCAGCAGCTTAGAGAGCGGGGGTTTCTCGCAGTATTTT.

The chain links TRBV5-1 to TRBJ1-6; D may be TRBD1 (6 bases). The CDR3 consists of 14 residues. Germline CDR1 reads SGHRS; CDR2 reads YFSETQ. V lost 4 bases and J 6 bases, leaving 11 bases between the germline ends. CDR3 nucleotide sequence: TGCGCCAGCAGCCGGACAGTGACTAATTCACCCCTCCACTTT. Translated: CASSRTVTNSPLHF. Looking up the rest from reference TRBV5-1 and TRBJ1-6 gives the full variable domain: KAGVTQTPRYLIKTRGQQVTLSCSPISGHRSVSWYQQTPGQGLQFLFEYFSETQRNKGNFPGRFSGRQFSNSRSEMNVSTLELGDSALYLCASSRTVTNSPLHFGNGTRLTVT.

The chain has TRBV2 and TRBJ2-5; 12 positions agree with TRBD2. There are 16 residues in the CDR3. V gave up 7 bases and J gave up 1 base; unmatched junction bases: 7. Per the germline V gene, CDR1 is SNHLY and CDR2 is FYNNEI. The DNA of the CDR3 is TGTGCCAGCAACGGGCTAGCGGGGGGGACCCAAGAGACCCAGTACTTC. It encodes CASNGLAGGTQETQYF.

The chain has TRBV5-1 and TRBJ2-5, with 14 bases aligning to TRBD2. This CDR3 has 18 amino acids. In germline, CDR1 is SGHRS, CDR2 YFSETQ. With 3 bases clipped from V and 5 bases from J, the junction kept 12 bases outside the gene matches. Written as DNA, the CDR3 is TGCGCCAGCAGCTCCCGTTCCCTGACTAGCGGGGGGGCGGAGACCCAGTACTTC. Amino acid sequence: CASSSRSLTSGGAETQYF. Full variable domain (outside the CDR3, taken from reference TRBV5-1 and TRBJ2-5): KAGVTQTPRYLIKTRGQQVTLSCSPISGHRSVSWYQQTPGQGLQFLFEYFSETQRNKGNFPGRFSGRQFSNSRSEMNVSTLELGDSALYLCASSSRSLTSGGAETQYFGPGTRLLVL.

Concerning this clone: Compared with germline, one end of the junction differs, possibly owing to a read error. This rearrangement joins TRBV7-2 to TRBJ2-5; no definite D call. Germline CDR1 SGHTA, CDR2 FQGNSA. This CDR3 spans 15 amino acids. Written as DNA, the CDR3 is TGTGCCAACAGCTTATCGGCTGCAGGATACGAGACCCAGTACTTC. Its translation: CANSLSAAGYETQYF.

The chain is built from TRBV5-6 and TRBJ1-2; 9 bases map to TRBD1. This CDR3 is 13 amino acids long. Unmatched junction bases numbered 5, after V lost 3 bases and J lost 8 bases. Germline V CDR1 and CDR2: SGHDT, YYEEEE. Written as DNA, the CDR3 is TGTGCCAGCAGCTGGACAGGGGTTAACGGCTACACCTTC. Amino acids: CASSWTGVNGYTF. The entire variable domain, with the rest obtained from reference TRBV5-6 and TRBJ1-2, is as follows: DAGVTQSPTHLIKTRGQQVTLRCSPKSGHDTVSWYQQALGQGPQFIFQYYEEEERQRGNFPDRFSGHQFPNYSSELNVNALLLGDSALYLCASSWTGVNGYTFGSGTRLTVV.

Comment on this clone: The germline gene is not matched at one end of the junction; a read error may be the cause. Other nucleotide sequences in the sample specify the same CDR3. The chain employs TRBV5-4 and TRBJ1-3; tentatively, D is TRBD1 (6 bases). Looked up from germline, CDR1 is SGHNT and CDR2 is YYREEE (reference sequence). The CDR3 contains 17 residues. In DNA form, the CDR3 reads TGCGCCAGCAGCTTGGACGCAGGGGTCTACTCTGGAAACACCATATATTTT. This sequence encodes CASSLDAGVYSGNTIYF.

The genes are TRBV29-1 and TRBJ1-4; D possibly corresponds to TRBD1 (5 bases). The germline V and J ends were trimmed by 7 bases and 4 bases, with 16 bases remaining between them. Germline V gene sequence: CDR1 SQVTM, CDR2 ANQGSEA. The CDR3 runs 14 residues. CDR3 bases: TGCAGCGCTGGAGGAGGGGCCAATAATGAAAAACTGTTTTTT. Translating it yields CSAGGGANNEKLFF.

The chain links TRBV5-6 to TRBJ1-2; the D gene is possibly TRBD1 (5 bases). CDR3 length: 15 amino acids. V lost 5 bases, J lost 2 bases, and 16 bases lay in between. Germline V lookup: CDR1 SGHDT, CDR2 YYEEEE. This chain's CDR3 is CASSRRGGWNYGYTF. CDR3 sequence (DNA): TGTGCCAGCAGTCGTCGCGGGGGGTGGAACTATGGCTACACCTTC. Filled out from reference TRBV5-6 and TRBJ1-2, the complete variable domain reads DAGVTQSPTHLIKTRGQQVTLRCSPKSGHDTVSWYQQALGQGPQFIFQYYEEEERQRGNFPDRFSGHQFPNYSSELNVNALLLGDSALYLCASSRRGGWNYGYTFGSGTRLTVV.

The gene calls are TRBV5-1 and TRBJ1-6, with D unresolved. V was pared by 5 bases and J by 6 bases, with 12 bases between. Germline V lookup: CDR1 SGHRS, CDR2 YFSETQ. The CDR3 runs to 14 residues. The CDR3 coding sequence is TGCGCCAGCAGGACGCAGCTTCCTAATTCACCCCTCCACTTT. It specifies CASRTQLPNSPLHF.

The CDR3 nucleotides are TGTGCCAGCAGCCCTCAGAGTAATGAAAAACTGTTTTTT. Encoded protein: CASSPQSNEKLFF. The chain couples TRBV7-6 to TRBJ1-4; no clear D. CDR1 and CDR2 (germline): SGHVS, FNYEAQ. This CDR3 contains 13 residues. The V end lost 5 bases, the J end lost 4 bases, and 8 bases lay between the germline ends.

This sequence joins TRBV5-5 and TRBJ1-1, with 7 bases fitting TRBD1. V was clipped by 4 bases and J by 0 bases; unmatched bases: 15. From germline, CDR1 is SGHKS and CDR2 YYEKEE (reference sequence). The CDR3 consists of 18 residues. In DNA form, the CDR3 reads TGTGCCAGCAGCCTCTCCCGGACAGGACCCTACATGAACACTGAAGCTTTCTTT. It yields the protein CASSLSRTGPYMNTEAFF. Together with reference TRBV5-5 and TRBJ1-1, the CDR3 gives the full variable domain: DAGVTQSPTHLIKTRGQQVTLRCSPISGHKSVSWYQQVLGQGPQFIFQYYEKEERGRGNFPDRFSARQFPNYSSELNVNALLLGDSALYLCASSLSRTGPYMNTEAFFGQGTRLTVV.

In regard to this clone: This same CDR3 is encoded by further DNA sequences in the sample. J is TRBJ1-1 and V is TRBV2, with D possibly being TRBD1 (6 bases). Trimming took off 1 base at V and 3 bases at J, with 9 bases between the two ends. This CDR3 comprises 14 residues. Germline values: CDR1 SNHLY, CDR2 FYNNEI. The CDR3 region is CASSEVGAYTEAFF. CDR3 sequence (DNA): TGTGCCAGCAGTGAAGTGGGGGCGTACACTGAAGCTTTCTTT.